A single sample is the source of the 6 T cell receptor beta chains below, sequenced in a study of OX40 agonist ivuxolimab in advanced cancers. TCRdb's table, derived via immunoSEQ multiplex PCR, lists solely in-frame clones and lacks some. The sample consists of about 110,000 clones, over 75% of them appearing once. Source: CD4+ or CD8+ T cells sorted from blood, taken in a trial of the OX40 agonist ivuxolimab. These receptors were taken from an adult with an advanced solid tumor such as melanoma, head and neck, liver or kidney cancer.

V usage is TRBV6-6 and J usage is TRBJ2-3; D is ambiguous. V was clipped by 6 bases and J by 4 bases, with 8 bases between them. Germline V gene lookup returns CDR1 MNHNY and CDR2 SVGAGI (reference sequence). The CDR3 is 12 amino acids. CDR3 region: CASRSPADTQYF. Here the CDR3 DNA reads TGTGCCAGCAGGTCGCCAGCAGATACGCAGTATTTT.

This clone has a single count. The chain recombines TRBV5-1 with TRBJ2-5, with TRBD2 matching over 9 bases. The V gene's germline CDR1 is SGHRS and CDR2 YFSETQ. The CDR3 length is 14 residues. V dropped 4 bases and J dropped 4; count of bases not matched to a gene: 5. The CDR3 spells CASSPRTSVETQYF. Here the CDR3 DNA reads TGCGCCAGCAGCCCCCGGACTAGCGTAGAGACCCAGTACTTC.

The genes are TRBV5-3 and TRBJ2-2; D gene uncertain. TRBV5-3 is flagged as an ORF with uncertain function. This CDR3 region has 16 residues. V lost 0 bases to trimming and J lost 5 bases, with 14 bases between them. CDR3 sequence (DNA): TGTGCCAGAAGCTTGGCCTTAGCCCGACCGACCGGGGAGCTGTTTTTT. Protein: CARSLALARPTGELFF.

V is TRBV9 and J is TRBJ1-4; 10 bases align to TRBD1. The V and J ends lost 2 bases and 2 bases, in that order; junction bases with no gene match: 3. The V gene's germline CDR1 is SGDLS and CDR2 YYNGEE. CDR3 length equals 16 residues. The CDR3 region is CASSVETGGTNEKLFF. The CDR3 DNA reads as TGTGCCAGCAGCGTTGAGACAGGGGGCACTAATGAAAAACTGTTTTTT.

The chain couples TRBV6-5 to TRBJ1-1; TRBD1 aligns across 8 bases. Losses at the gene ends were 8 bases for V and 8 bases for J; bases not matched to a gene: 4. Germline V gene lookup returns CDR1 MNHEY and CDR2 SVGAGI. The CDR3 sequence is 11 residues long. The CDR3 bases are TGTGCCAGCTCCCAGGGGGCGGAAGCTTTCTTT. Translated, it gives CASSQGAEAFF.

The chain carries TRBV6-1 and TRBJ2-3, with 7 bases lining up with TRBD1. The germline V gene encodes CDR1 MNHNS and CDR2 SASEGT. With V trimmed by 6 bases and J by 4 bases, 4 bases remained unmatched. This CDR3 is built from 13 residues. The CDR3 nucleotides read TGTGCCAGCAGCGAACAGGGGCCAGATACGCAGTATTTT. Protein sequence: CASSEQGPDTQYF.